The T cell receptor beta chain under discussion was sequenced for a study of blood T cell repertoires in COVID-19. On the study more broadly: PBMCs, B-cell-depleted T cells, or T cells were the source of the cDNA or gDNA that made up the material.

Per the original data handling: Using reference gene primer amplification, nucleated cell counts were estimated. This table comes from immunoSEQ multiplex PCR, and its TCRdb copy is limited to in-frame clones, with some not included. The V and J calls and clone size come from that table; D and trimming were worked out from the DNA. The data contain over 100,000 clones, 75% to 95% of them singletons. J lost 5 bases, V lost 5 bases, and 8 bases had no gene match. Germline-derived CDR1 and CDR2 are SGHVS and FQNEAQ. This CDR3 has 17 residues. The chain carries TRBV7-8 and TRBJ2-1; TRBD2 agrees at 14 bases. The source material was peripheral blood. The clonotype originates from a young man with acute or convalescent COVID-19. The CDR3 is CASSPGLAGAGDNEQFF. In DNA, the CDR3 is TGTGCCAGCAGCCCGGGACTAGCGGGAGCGGGGGACAATGAGCAGTTCTTC.